This T cell receptor beta chain was found in a study of blood T cell repertoires in COVID-19. Study background: Acute and convalescent COVID-19 samples came from the United States, Italy and Spain. Sources were T cells, B-cell-depleted T cells, or PBMCs; the material itself was cDNA or gDNA.

This clone has just one count. V was cut by 5 bases and J by 2 bases, with 12 bases left in between. The CDR3 has 15 amino acids. Germline V gene lookup returns CDR1 WNHNN and CDR2 SYGVQD (reference sequence). Study processing details: How many nucleated cells were present was estimated from reference gene primer amplification. The table came from immunoSEQ multiplex PCR; TCRdb's copy has only in-frame clones and leaves some out. That table gives V, J and clone size, and the DNA gave D and trimming. The table records fewer than 110,000 clones, over 75% of them present only once. The origin of this receptor is a human donor in a cohort sampled during active COVID-19. The sequenced material came from peripheral blood. This chain uses TRBV10-1 with TRBJ2-2, with TRBD1 as a possible D gene (6 bases). The DNA for the CDR3 is TGCGCCAGCAGTTTAGACAGGATTAACACCGGGGAGCTGTTTTTT. It yields the protein CASSLDRINTGELFF.